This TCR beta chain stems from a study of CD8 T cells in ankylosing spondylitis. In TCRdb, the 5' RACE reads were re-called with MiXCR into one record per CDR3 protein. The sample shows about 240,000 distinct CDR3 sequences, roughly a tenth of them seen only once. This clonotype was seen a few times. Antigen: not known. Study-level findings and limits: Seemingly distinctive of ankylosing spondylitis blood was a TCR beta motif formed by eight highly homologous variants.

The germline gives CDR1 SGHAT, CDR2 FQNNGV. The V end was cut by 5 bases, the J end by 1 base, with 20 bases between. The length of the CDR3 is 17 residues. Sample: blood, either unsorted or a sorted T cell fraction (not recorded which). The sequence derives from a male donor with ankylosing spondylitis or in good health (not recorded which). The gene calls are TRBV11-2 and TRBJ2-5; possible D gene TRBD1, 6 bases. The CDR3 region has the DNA TGTGCCAGCAGCCGAAACTATAATGACAGGCCCCAAGAGACCCAGTACTTC. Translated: CASSRNYNDRPQETQYF.